This T cell receptor (beta chain) came from a study of cytomegalovirus exposure and HLA in healthy donors. Overall study findings and caveats: Researchers reported in a later analysis that a missense DCLRE1C variant was tied to TCR beta V- and J-gene trimming. The Asian-associated ancestry cluster reportedly had fewer N-insertions than the 666-donor mean in a later analysis. Several top significant clusters appeared, in a later analysis, to be linked to common viral pathogens.

The CDR3 contains 12 residues. CDR1 is SGHRS and CDR2 is YFSETQ in the germline V gene. With 1 base removed from V and 8 bases from J, the gap between germline ends came to 6 bases. About this clone itself: Antigen specificity is unknown.

The PCR contained 60 Vbeta and 13 Jbeta primers. This table comes from immunoSEQ multiplex PCR, and its TCRdb copy is limited to in-frame clones, with some not included. Of 85,000 to 120,000 clones detected, about 74% appear once; the ten largest clones hold roughly 9.6%. The sequencing sample was made of PBMCs. J is TRBJ1-4 and V is TRBV5-1; D is ambiguous. The source of this sequence is a male donor in good health and CMV-seropositive. CDR3 nucleotides: TGCGCCAGCAGCTTGTCGGGGGAAAAACTGTTTTTT. It codes for CASSLSGEKLFF.